This T cell receptor beta chain was sequenced for a study of shared clonotypes between healthy human individuals (dated by TCRdb to between 2020 and 2021). Study-wide context: The cohort included a few men and a couple of women between 18 and 49 years of age. Per donor, three plates each were used for CD4 naive and CD4 memory, two for CD8 naive, and one for CD8 memory. The study deeply sequenced blood TCR repertoires of roughly five healthy adults to estimate repertoire size and the extent of clonotype sharing between individuals. Different laboratories and diverse techniques were used to prepare libraries and sequence TCR repertoires, to increase sequencing depth and limit assay-specific biases. Each donor's leukapheresis produced roughly between roughly 0.94 and 9.5 billion PBMCs. Results and caveats for the whole study, not just this receptor: Naive subsets generally had larger estimated clonotype richness than memory subsets did. Sharing across four donors was observed for about 5% of naive CD4, over 3% of naive CD8, around 2.5% of memory CD4, and roughly 0.4% of memory CD8 clonotypes. Incomplete sequencing was indicated by rarefaction of sorted-subset datasets, despite the large sequencing depth. Pairwise subsampling led to the expectation that sequencing depth would affect the degree of clonotype sharing among donors. The small number of donors limited the genetic and exposure-history diversity represented. Sampling was restricted to blood, and TCR repertoires in tissues likely differ from the TCR repertoires found in blood. Clonotypes shared by all four sorted-subset donors showed higher generation probabilities than non-shared clonotypes.

Donors were healthy HIV-negative adults with no recently reported acute infections or vaccinations. All donors were Caucasian adults living in Nashville, Tennessee, USA. CD4+ T cells were enriched by magnetic negative selection; naive cells were then positively selected on CD45RA, and the negative fraction formed the memory subset. After blood collection by leukapheresis, PBMCs were isolated using Ficoll-Histopaque density gradient centrifugation and then cryopreserved in the vapor phase of liquid nitrogen. Analytical flow cytometry was used to check the purity and quantity of every magnetically sorted T cell population. Each sorted fraction had its genomic DNA isolated and then quantified by UV absorbance on a Nanodrop 2000c. TCR CDR3 regions were amplified from genomic DNA by multiplex PCR using the deep immunoSEQ assay. Genomic DNA extracted from each cell subset was distributed evenly over all wells of several immunoSEQ 96-well plates, and each plate served as one replicate. Each replicate PCR for sorted subsets received roughly 0.2 ug genomic DNA, equal to tens of thousands of T cell genomes. The purified libraries were quantified using a Qubit 3.0 fluorometer, sized with a Bioanalyzer 2100, and then quantified again using the KAPA Library Quantification kit. Every immunoSEQ 96-well plate was sequenced on a separate single-read 150-cycle Illumina NextSeq 550 flow cell. In the paper's pipeline: Because only junctional sequences without quality scores were contained in the immunoSEQ output, filtering matching that applied to full-length reads could not be performed. To assign V/J genes and CDR3, sequences were annotated against IMGT germline references using PyIR, a Python wrapper for IgBLAST v1.9. Reads were removed for weak V/J assignments (E-value above 1e-6), missing CDR3, stop codons, out-of-frame junctions, or ambiguous translated residues. V3J clonotypes were defined as sequences sharing an identical inferred V gene, J gene, and CDR3 amino acid sequence. Percentage overlap between repertoires was computed as shared unique clonotypes divided by the size of the smaller repertoire. RTK rarefaction, the Chao1 estimator, and Recon v2.1 estimates of unobserved clonotypes were used to assess repertoire richness. Generation probabilities were computed with OLGA for all TCRbeta clonotypes obtained by the gDNA method from a few donors. Here the immuneACCESS table is served through TCRdb, limited to in-frame sequences with V and J called. Missing clones are a known gap in these copies; in checked studies unresolved V genes cover under half, and the rest lacks a known reason. For V, J and clone size, that table is used; D and trimming come from the DNA. The sample table shows around 940,000 clones, and around 80% are seen once. The ten largest clones take up nearly 1.5% of the sample.

The CDR3 starts with the cysteine, ends with the phenylalanine, and has 14 residues. The kept DNA is CDR3 alone, 42 bases in frame from the first base. CDR1 and CDR2 were assigned from the germline V gene (reference sequence) as SEHNR and FQNEAQ. At the junction V is shortened by 1 base and J by 2 bases, with 7 bases in between. This clone was seen just once. The specificity of this receptor is unknown. Per-nucleotide qualities are absent, and no much larger clonotype sits a single base away. This clonotype was obtained from a man aged 18 to 29 in good health. Material: memory CD4+ T cells sorted from blood. Reading the label with the study, this specimen's cell subset or site is: CD45RA-negative fraction. The rearranged chain carries TRBV7-9 and TRBJ2-3, and the D gene may be TRBD2, 5 bases matching. The nucleotide sequence is TGTGCCAGCAGCTTAGGACTACCCACAGATACGCAGTATTTT. The encoded protein is CASSLGLPTDTQYF.